This T cell receptor beta chain was obtained from a study of identical twins. Findings and caveats of the study: Cord blood beta clonotypes present at high abundance carried fewer insertions; no such pattern appeared in memory repertoires. Invariant cells of the MAIT and iNKT types might have partly distorted the zero-insertion analyses.

This CDR3 region has 13 residues. The germline CDR1 and CDR2 sequences are DFQATT and SNEGSKA (reference sequence). V lost 6 bases and J lost 4, with 15 bases in between. TCRdb redid the calling of the 5' RACE reads with MiXCR, one entry per CDR3 protein. The data hold 1.5 million to 2 million distinct CDR3 sequences, with about 32% observed a single time. Notes on this clonotype: The target antigen is unknown.

The gene calls are TRBV20-1 and TRBJ1-2; D is perhaps TRBD1 (6 bases). The specimen sequenced was cord blood. The sequence was collected from a newborn girl in good health. CDR3: CSAGDQGTYGYTF. CDR3 sequence (DNA): TGCAGTGCAGGAGATCAGGGGACCTATGGCTACACCTTC.